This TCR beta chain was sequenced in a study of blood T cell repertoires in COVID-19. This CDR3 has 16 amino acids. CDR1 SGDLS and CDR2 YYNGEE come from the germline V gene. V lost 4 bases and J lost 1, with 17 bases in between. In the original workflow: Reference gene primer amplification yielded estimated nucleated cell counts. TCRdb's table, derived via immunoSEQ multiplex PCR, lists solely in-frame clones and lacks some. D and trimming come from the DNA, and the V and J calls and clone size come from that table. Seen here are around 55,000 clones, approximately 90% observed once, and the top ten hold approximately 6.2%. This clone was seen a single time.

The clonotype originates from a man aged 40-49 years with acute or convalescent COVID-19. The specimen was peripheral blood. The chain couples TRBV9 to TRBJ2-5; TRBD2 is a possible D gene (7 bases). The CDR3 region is CASSTRGGTIQETQYF. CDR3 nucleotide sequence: TGTGCCAGCAGCACCAGGGGAGGGACGATCCAAGAGACCCAGTACTTC.